Included here is one T cell receptor (beta chain) sequence, with context. This record comes from a study of blood T cell repertoires in COVID-19. Study-level background: Material from acute and convalescent COVID-19 was sourced from the United States, Italy and Spain.

Some clones are missing from TCRdb's copy, which holds only in-frame ones; the method was immunoSEQ multiplex PCR. The table lists 200,000 or so clones, around 85% of them singletons. Looked up from germline, CDR1 is SEHNR and CDR2 is FQNEAQ (reference sequence). The CDR3 is 15 residues long. Unmatched junction bases numbered 4, after V lost 3 bases and J lost 4 bases. The source material was peripheral blood. The sequence derives from a woman aged 50 to 60 with acute or convalescent COVID-19. The gene calls are TRBV7-9 and TRBJ1-3, with 9 bases matching TRBD1. The CDR3 coding sequence is TGTGCCAGCAGCTTTTACAGGGGGCAAGGAAACACCATATATTTT. As protein: CASSFYRGQGNTIYF. The complete variable domain, with remaining parts taken from reference TRBV7-9 and TRBJ1-3, reads DTGVSQNPRHKITKRGQNVTFRCDPISEHNRLYWYRQTLGQGPEFLTYFQNEAQLEKSRLLSDRFSAERPKGSFSTLEIQRTEQGDSAMYLCASSFYRGQGNTIYFGEGSWLTVV.